This paragraph covers one T cell receptor (beta chain) sequence. Participants' reported clinical history set cohort assignment. Original analysis: Nucleated cell counts were estimated from reference gene primer amplification. Only in-frame clones appear in the TCRdb table, and some are missing; sequencing was by immunoSEQ multiplex PCR. V, J and clone size are those of that table, while D and trimming were read from the DNA. Of 200,000 to 300,000 clones in the sample, around 88% were seen once. These data originate in a study of blood T cell repertoires in COVID-19. The source material was PBMCs or T cells enriched from blood (not recorded which). This sequence originates from a woman in her thirties or forties with acute COVID-19.

DNA of the CDR3: TGTGCCAGCAGCTTACACCAACTGAGCTCCTACAATGAGCAGTTCTTC. Protein: CASSLHQLSSYNEQFF. The gene calls are TRBV7-9 and TRBJ2-1; D not resolved. This CDR3 comprises 16 residues. Germline lookup yields CDR1 SEHNR and CDR2 FQNEAQ (reference sequence). The V end was cut by 2 bases, the J end by 0 bases, with 11 bases between.